The text below deals with one TCR beta chain. The antigen is unknown. The CDR3 is 15 residues long. Trimming cost V 2 bases and J 7 bases, with 17 bases left between them. Germline CDR1 and CDR2: MNHEY and SVGAGI. This entry comes from a study of T cell repertoires in cytomegalovirus infection. Study background: Shared public TCR beta signatures pointed to both CMV infection and a matching HLA type.

TCRdb independently ran MiXCR on the reads; one entry per CDR3 protein. Of 830,000 or so distinct CDR3 sequences detected, less than 35% appear once; the ten largest clones hold 9.5% to 15%. Study results and caveats: The ex vivo response was dominated by HLA-C-restricted CMV-specific TCR beta clonotypes. Public TCR beta family frequency separated CMV-and-HLA carriers, including in an independent cohort.

The TCR sequence derives from a human donor in good health (CMV status not recorded). Some clones in this sample may be carry-over from other donors' samples. The chain has TRBV6-5 and TRBJ1-2; unclear D gene. The source was cultured CD8+ T cells from PBMCs, collected from culture after CMV antigen stimulation. DNA of the CDR3: TGTGCCAGCAGTTACCTCCGGGAATCGTTGTCTGGCTACACCTTC. Translated, it gives CASSYLRESLSGYTF.